The 15 T cell receptor beta chains below come from one sample, sequenced in a study of cytomegalovirus exposure and HLA in healthy donors (dated by TCRdb to 2015 to 2018). Receptor amplification or capture employed the immunoSEQ multiplex PCR assay. For the multiplex PCR, a mixture combining 60 forward primers for TCR Vbeta segments and 13 reverse primers for TCR Jbeta segments was used. Not all clones reach the TCRdb copy of this immuneACCESS table, which keeps in-frame sequences only. Checked studies attribute under half of the gap to unresolved V genes and leave the rest unexplained. Counted in this sample were about 150,000 clones; approximately 80% of them appeared once. 1.4% of the sample lies in the top ten. Sequenced input: PBMCs. Receptors originate from a male donor in good health and CMV-seronegative.

V is TRBV30 and J is TRBJ1-2; 7 nucleotides agree with TRBD1. V lost 5 bases to trimming and J lost 2 bases; unmatched junction nucleotides: 8. CDR1 and CDR2 (germline): GTSNPN, SVGIG (reference sequence). The CDR3 sequence is 14 residues long. CDR3 in DNA: TGTGCCTGGGGGACTGGGACAGCAAACTATGGCTACACCTTC. Translating gives CAWGTGTANYGYTF.

The rearrangement uses TRBV5-1 and TRBJ1-1; D is possibly TRBD1 (6 bases). The CDR3 has 12 residues. From germline, CDR1 is SGHRS and CDR2 YFSETQ. V lost 2 bases, J lost 6 bases, and 8 bases lay in between. The CDR3 DNA sequence: TGCGCCAGCAGCTTCGAGGGGGCTGAAGCTTTCTTT. Translating it yields CASSFEGAEAFF.

The V and J genes are TRBV5-4 and TRBJ1-2, with D hard to call. Trimming shortened V by 8 bases and J by 3 bases, and 14 bases separated the two germline ends. The CDR3 is 13 amino acids. Per the germline V gene, CDR1 is SGHNT and CDR2 is YYREEE (reference sequence). The DNA of the CDR3 is TGTGCCAGTCGAGCCTCGGGAGACTATGGCTACACCTTC. This sequence encodes CASRASGDYGYTF.

This clone was observed a few times. This chain links TRBV19 with TRBJ2-1, with 13 bases that match TRBD2. Germline loops: CDR1 LNHDA, CDR2 SQIVND (reference sequence). With 9 bases clipped from V and 0 bases from J, the junction kept 8 bases outside the gene matches. This CDR3 is built from 17 residues. The CDR3 loop is CASERLAGGSSYNEQFF. The CDR3 coding sequence is TGTGCCAGCGAAAGACTAGCGGGAGGTTCCTCCTACAATGAGCAGTTCTTC.

This sequence joins TRBV7-2 and TRBJ2-1, with 8 positions matching TRBD2. The junction had 8 bases not matched to a gene; V was cut back by 2 bases and J by 8 bases. The CDR3 contains 15 residues. From germline, CDR1 is SGHTA and CDR2 FQGNSA. The CDR3 coding sequence is TGTGCCAGCAGCTTAAGCGGGAGTGGTGGCTATGAGCAGTTCTTC. Protein: CASSLSGSGGYEQFF.

This chain joins TRBV6-5 and TRBJ2-2; 8 bases match TRBD1. Unmatched junction bases numbered 5, after V lost 6 bases and J lost 5 bases. Germline V gene data show CDR1 as MNHEY and CDR2 as SVGAGI. This CDR3 is 14 amino acids long. Written as DNA, the CDR3 is TGTGCCAGCAGACGACAGGGGTCTACCGGGGAGCTGTTTTTT. This gives the protein CASRRQGSTGELFF.

The chain employs TRBV7-2 and TRBJ1-6; tentative D call: TRBD1 (5 bases). CDR1 is SGHTA and CDR2 is FQGNSA in the germline V gene. V was shortened by 3 bases and J by 8 bases, with 17 bases between the two germline ends. The CDR3 consists of 16 residues. The CDR3 spells CASSLNPGLPDSPLHF. CDR3 sequence (DNA): TGTGCCAGCAGCTTGAACCCGGGACTCCCGGATTCACCCCTCCACTTT.

The chain employs TRBV5-4 and TRBJ2-7; 9 nucleotides agree with TRBD2. The CDR3 totals 13 residues. Looked up from germline, CDR1 is SGHNT and CDR2 is YYREEE (reference sequence). After removal of 0 bases from V and 11 bases from J, the junction contained 6 bases not matched to a gene. The CDR3 nucleotides read TGTGCCAGCAGCTTGGTAGGGCTAGCGGGGAAGTACTTC. Protein product: CASSLVGLAGKYF.

The V and J genes are TRBV7-8 and TRBJ2-7, with TRBD1 identical over 12 bases. Germline-derived CDR1 and CDR2 are SGHVS and FQNEAQ. V gave up 5 bases and J gave up 4 bases; unmatched junction bases: 12. The CDR3 extends over 17 amino acids. CDR3 region: CASSLKPGTGGLYEQYF. As DNA, the CDR3 is TGTGCCAGCAGCCTTAAACCTGGGACAGGGGGCTTATACGAGCAGTACTTC.

In this sample, this clone turned up a few times. The chain carries TRBV4-3 and TRBJ2-1; 9 bases map to TRBD2. J was trimmed by 1 base and V by 0 bases; bases with no gene match: 7. The CDR3 covers 18 residues. Germline CDR1 is LGHNA and CDR2 is YSLEER. The CDR3 here is CASSQEGSGGISYNEQFF. CDR3 in DNA: TGCGCCAGCAGCCAAGAGGGAAGCGGGGGGATATCCTACAATGAGCAGTTCTTC.

The V gene is TRBV4-3, the J gene TRBJ1-2; D unclear. The CDR3 loop spans 14 amino acids. V dropped 0 bases and J dropped 6 bases, with 11 bases sitting between them. Germline loops: CDR1 LGHNA, CDR2 YSLEER. The CDR3 sequence: CASSQEGSSNGYTF. CDR3 nucleotides: TGCGCCAGCAGCCAAGAGGGGAGTTCCAATGGCTACACCTTC.

This rearrangement joins TRBV7-2 to TRBJ2-3, with a possible D match to TRBD2 (6 bases). Germline CDR1 reads SGHTA; CDR2 reads FQGNSA. The CDR3 has 11 residues. The V gene lost 5 bases and the J gene lost 6 bases, with 6 bases spanning the gap. CDR3 DNA sequence: TGTGCCAGCAGCCGGGAGGATACGCAGTATTTT. Protein sequence: CASSREDTQYF.

CDR3 protein: CASSLGGLRGLGTEAFF. CDR3 nucleotides: TGTGCCAGCAGCTTAGGGGGGTTGAGGGGGTTGGGCACTGAAGCTTTCTTT. The rearrangement links TRBV7-2 to TRBJ1-1; D possibly corresponds to TRBD1 (6 bases). Trimming left V 1 base short and J 4 bases short, with 19 bases between. Germline-derived CDR1 and CDR2 are SGHTA and FQGNSA. This CDR3 comprises 17 residues.

This sequence joins TRBV4-3 and TRBJ2-1; TRBD2 agrees at 11 bases. Per the germline V gene, CDR1 is LGHNA and CDR2 is YSLEER. The V gene end was trimmed by 0 bases and the J gene end by 6 bases; junction bases not matched to a gene: 7. The CDR3 sequence is 17 residues long. The CDR3 sequence: CASSQDRASGGFNEQFF. In nucleotides, the CDR3 is TGCGCCAGCAGCCAAGATAGGGCTAGCGGGGGGTTCAATGAGCAGTTCTTC.

This clone was recorded a few times. This sequence joins TRBV6-6 and TRBJ2-2; D is perhaps TRBD1 (5 bases). Trimming stripped 5 bases from V and 3 bases from J, with 13 bases between. CDR1 and CDR2 (germline): MNHNY, SVGAGI (reference sequence). The CDR3 loop spans 15 amino acids. In nucleotides, the CDR3 is TGTGCCAGCAGTAAACAGGACACCGACACCGGGGAGCTGTTTTTT. This sequence encodes CASSKQDTDTGELFF.